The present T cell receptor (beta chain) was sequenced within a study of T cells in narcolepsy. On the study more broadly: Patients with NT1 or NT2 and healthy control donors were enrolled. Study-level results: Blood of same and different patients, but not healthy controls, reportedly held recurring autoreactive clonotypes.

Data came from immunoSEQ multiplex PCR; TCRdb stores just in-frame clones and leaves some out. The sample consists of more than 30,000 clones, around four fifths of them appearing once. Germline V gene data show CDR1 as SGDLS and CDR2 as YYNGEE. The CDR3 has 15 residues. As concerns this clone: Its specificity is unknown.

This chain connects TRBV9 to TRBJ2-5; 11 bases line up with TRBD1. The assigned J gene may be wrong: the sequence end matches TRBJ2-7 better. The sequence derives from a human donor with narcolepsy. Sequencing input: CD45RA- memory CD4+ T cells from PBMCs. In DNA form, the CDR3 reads TGTGCCAGCAGCACTACCGGGACAGGGGGCTACGAGCAGTACTTC. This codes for CASSTTGTGGYEQYF.